This T cell receptor (beta chain) originates from a study of CD8 T cells in Susac syndrome. The sequenced target, TCR beta, came from blood CD8+ and CD4+ T cells. In contrast to the negatively isolated CD8+ and CD4+ T cells, TEMRA cells were FACS-enriched. The ends were cut back, 5 bases at V and 7 bases at J, with 17 bases in the middle. CDR3 length: 15 residues. In germline, CDR1 is SEHNR, CDR2 FQNEAQ (reference sequence). Random-hexamer reverse transcription was applied to about 0.5 to 1 ug RNA. Amplification of TCR beta CDR3 across 54 Vbeta and 13 Jbeta was performed with immunoSEQ multiplex PCR. TCRdb itself ran the immunoSEQ multiplex PCR reads through MiXCR, one entry per CDR3 protein. The table includes 130,000 to 150,000 distinct CDR3 sequences, roughly 94% detected once.

The receptor comes from a human donor in good health. The chain is built from TRBV7-9 and TRBJ1-4, with a possible D match to TRBD1 (5 bases). The specimen sequenced was CD4+ T cells from PBMCs. The CDR3 sequence: CASSKGQGLGEKLFF. CDR3 nucleotide sequence: TGTGCCAGCAGCAAGGGGCAGGGATTGGGTGAAAAACTGTTTTTT. Variable domain in full (rest from reference TRBV7-9 and TRBJ1-4): DTGVSQNPRHKITKRGQNVTFRCDPISEHNRLYWYRQTLGQGPEFLTYFQNEAQLEKSRLLSDRFSAERPKGSFSTLEIQRTEQGDSAMYLCASSKGQGLGEKLFFGSGTQLSVL.